The 26 T cell receptor beta chains listed next were all sequenced from one sample in a study of low-dose radiotherapy and immunotherapy resistance in tumors. First-strand cDNA relied on TRAV- and TRBV-specific primers spanning alpha and beta chains. TCRs were amplified for 15 to 25 PCR cycles with a constant-region primer and V-primer adapter. Each CDR3 protein is one row after TCRdb ran MiXCR on the reads. The sample lists roughly 7,300 distinct CDR3 sequences, approximately 80% occurring once. Receptor source: a human donor with advanced metastatic prostate, ovarian, gallbladder or colorectal cancer (not recorded which). This table probably holds off-target reads from a library built for another chain.

The chain recombines TRBV4-1 with TRBJ2-7; TRBD2 aligns across 8 bases. V lost 9 bases, J lost 0 bases, and 7 bases stayed unmatched. CDR3 size: 14 residues. The germline gives CDR1 MGHRA, CDR2 YSYEKL. DNA of the CDR3: TGCGCCAGGGCGCGGGGGGCGAGCTCCTACGAGCAGTACTTC. Translation: CARARGASSYEQYF.

The V call is TRBV7-8, the J call TRBJ2-2; 8 bases are a match to TRBD2. Germline assignment: CDR1 SGHVS and CDR2 FQNEAQ. V was clipped by 5 bases and J by 7 bases; unmatched bases: 9. The CDR3 totals 15 residues. Written as DNA, the CDR3 is TGTGCCAGCAGCCGGGGGGGGGCGCTGGTCGGGGAGCTGTTTTTT. Protein product: CASSRGGALVGELFF.

The chain employs TRBV3-1 and TRBJ1-1; D unresolved. CDR3 length equals 12 residues. The germline CDR1 and CDR2 sequences are LGHDT and YNNKEL (reference sequence). Trimming pared 5 bases from V and 5 bases from J, leaving 9 bases between. The DNA of the CDR3 is TGTGCCAGCAGCTCAGGACTGACTGAAGCTTTCTTT. It encodes CASSSGLTEAFF.

The V and J genes are TRBV20-1 and TRBJ2-7; D might be TRBD2 (5 bases). The CDR3 is made up of 11 amino acids. With 6 bases removed from V and 5 bases from J, the gap between germline ends came to 11 bases. The germline V gene has CDR1 DFQATT and CDR2 SNEGSKA (reference sequence). CDR3 bases: TGCAGTGCCCCACTAGTGGACGAGCAGTACTTC. Translated: CSAPLVDEQYF.

This rearrangement joins TRBV11-2 to TRBJ2-7, with 11 bases aligning to TRBD1. The CDR3 runs 15 residues. The V segment lost 5 bases and the J segment 5 bases; nucleotides outside the gene matches: 8. CDR1 is SGHAT and CDR2 is FQNNGV in the germline V gene. The CDR3 DNA is TGTGCCAGCAGCCGCGGGGACAGGGGGTTCGACGAGCAGTACTTC. Residues: CASSRGDRGFDEQYF.

The rearrangement joins TRBV2 to TRBJ1-2; D might be TRBD1 (6 bases). The CDR3 totals 14 residues. Trimming removed 4 bases from V and 8 bases from J, with 17 bases in between. Germline loops: CDR1 SNHLY, CDR2 FYNNEI. This chain's CDR3 is CASSGAQGHRGYTF. The CDR3 region has the DNA TGTGCCAGCAGTGGGGCCCAGGGGCACCGGGGCTACACCTTC.

V and J are TRBV12-3 or TRBV12-4 and TRBJ2-1, with a weak D call TRBD2 (5 bases). Trimming took 2 bases from V and 12 from J, leaving 17 bases between them. The CDR3 spans 14 residues. CDR3: CASSLSDSRRGQFF. The CDR3 DNA is TGTGCCAGCAGTTTATCGGACTCCCGGCGCGGGCAGTTCTTC.

The rearrangement uses TRBV3-1 and TRBJ1-1; weak D call: TRBD1 (5 bases). Trimming removed 8 bases from V and 1 base from J, with 11 bases in between. Germline lookup yields CDR1 LGHDT and CDR2 YNNKEL (reference sequence). The CDR3 covers 13 residues. CDR3 amino acids: CASAAGTNTEAFF. DNA of the CDR3: TGTGCCAGCGCGGCCGGGACGAACACTGAAGCTTTCTTT.

V is TRBV30 and J is TRBJ2-3; the D is unclear. This CDR3 is 11 amino acids long. Trimming took off 4 bases at V and 5 bases at J, with 7 bases between the two ends. Germline V gene lookup returns CDR1 GTSNPN and CDR2 SVGIG (reference sequence). CDR3: CAWTPGDTQYF. The CDR3, as DNA: TGTGCCTGGACCCCAGGAGATACGCAGTATTTT.

V gene TRBV12-5 combines with J gene TRBJ1-5, with a weak D call TRBD1 (5 bases). V lost 1 base and J 5 bases, leaving 9 bases between the germline ends. The germline CDR1 and CDR2 sequences are LGHNT and FRNRAP. CDR3 length: 14 amino acids. Written as DNA, the CDR3 is TGTGCTAGTGGTTTGGGACAGTTGGATCAGCCCCAGCATTTT. It encodes CASGLGQLDQPQHF.

The rearrangement joins TRBV5-5 to TRBJ1-1; D is ambiguous. V was pared by 1 base and J by 3 bases, with 13 bases between. The CDR3 spans 15 residues. Germline V lookup: CDR1 SGHKS, CDR2 YYEKEE (reference sequence). CDR3 amino acids: CASSLWGTRDTEAFF. CDR3 DNA: TGTGCCAGCAGCTTGTGGGGAACAAGGGACACTGAAGCTTTCTTT.

This clonotype was seen a few times. CDR3 region: CASSPTGNTEAFF. DNA for the CDR3: TGTGCCAGCAGCCCGACAGGGAACACTGAAGCTTTCTTT. The rearrangement links TRBV7-6 to TRBJ1-1; tentatively, D is TRBD1 (6 bases). V lost 5 bases and J lost 1, with 8 bases in between. Per germline, CDR1 SGHVS and CDR2 FNYEAQ. This CDR3 has 13 residues.

The rearrangement uses TRBV12-3 or TRBV12-4 and TRBJ2-3, with 13 bases aligning to TRBD2. This CDR3 comprises 14 residues. V trimming: 6 bases; J trimming: 6 bases; junction bases outside the gene matches: 3. CDR3 DNA: TGTGCCAGCAGCGGACTAGCGGGGGTGGATACGCAGTATTTT. Its translation is CASSGLAGVDTQYF.

The chain joins TRBV12-3 or TRBV12-4 to TRBJ2-3; D possibly corresponds to TRBD2 (6 bases). This CDR3 is built from 12 residues. Trimming took 6 bases from V and 5 from J, leaving 9 bases between them. The CDR3 DNA sequence: TGTGCCAGCAGCTCGGGACTAGATACGCAGTATTTT. It specifies CASSSGLDTQYF.

This CDR3 reads CASSQDRAHEQYF. For the CDR3, the DNA is TGTGCCAGCAGCCAAGACAGGGCCCACGAGCAGTACTTC. J is TRBJ2-7 and V is TRBV12-3 or TRBV12-4, with TRBD1 identical over 7 bases. This CDR3 spans 13 amino acids. Trimming at V came to 6 bases and at J to 5 bases, leaving 7 bases not matched to a gene.

The rearrangement joins TRBV4-3 to TRBJ2-7; tentative D call: TRBD1 (6 bases). Germline CDR1 is LGHNA and CDR2 is YSLEER. The V and J ends lost 3 bases and 7 bases respectively, with 13 bases between them. This CDR3 contains 13 residues. This CDR3 reads CASSQGTTGEQYF. The CDR3 coding sequence is TGCGCCAGCAGCCAGGGGACAACGGGAGAGCAGTACTTC.

The V and J genes are TRBV2 and TRBJ2-2, with TRBD1 as a possible D gene (5 bases). CDR3 size: 12 residues. CDR1 is SNHLY, CDR2 FYNNEI, per germline. V was trimmed by 3 bases and J by 7 bases, leaving 6 bases between them. CDR3 amino acids: CASSDRGGELFF. DNA for the CDR3: TGTGCCAGCAGTGATAGGGGCGGGGAGCTGTTTTTT.

The chain employs TRBV11-3 and TRBJ2-3; D unresolved. The germline V gene has CDR1 SGHNT and CDR2 YENEEA. V dropped 0 bases and J dropped 3 bases, with 7 bases sitting between them. The CDR3 contains 14 residues. CDR3 region: CASSLDRATDTQYF. The DNA for the CDR3 is TGTGCCAGCAGCTTAGATCGGGCTACAGATACGCAGTATTTT. The whole variable domain, filled in from reference TRBV11-3 and TRBJ2-3, reads EAGVVQSPRYKIIEKKQPVAFWCNPISGHNTLYWYLQNLGQGPELLIRYENEEAVDDSQLPKDRFSAERLKGVDSTLKIQPAELGDSAVYLCASSLDRATDTQYFGPGTRLTVL.

The CDR3 here is CATTTGGLNQPQHF. The CDR3 DNA is TGTGCCACCACGACGGGGGGGCTCAATCAGCCCCAGCATTTT. J is TRBJ1-5 and V is TRBV18; tentatively, D is TRBD1 (6 bases). Germline loops: CDR1 KGHSH, CDR2 LQKENI. The CDR3 runs to 14 residues. V shed 10 bases and J shed 3 bases, with 16 bases lying between them.

The rearrangement joins TRBV6-5 to TRBJ2-7; 9 bases map to TRBD1. CDR3 length equals 16 residues. From germline, CDR1 is MNHEY and CDR2 SVGAGI. The V segment lost 5 bases and the J segment 3 bases; nucleotides outside the gene matches: 11. The CDR3 region is CASSRLPGQGIYEQYF. In DNA, the CDR3 is TGTGCCAGCAGTCGGCTGCCGGGACAGGGAATCTACGAGCAGTACTTC.

The chain is built from TRBV23-1 and TRBJ1-4, with a weak D call TRBD1 (5 bases). TRBV23-1 is filed as an ORF, its function uncertain. V lost 5 bases and J 3 bases, leaving 13 bases between the germline ends. This CDR3 has 15 amino acids. The CDR3 DNA follows: TGCGCCAGCAGTAAAGCTCGAGGGGCTAATGAAAAACTGTTTTTT. This gives the protein CASSKARGANEKLFF.

The rearrangement links TRBV13 to TRBJ2-5; 10 positions match TRBD1. V was pared by 5 bases and J by 5 bases, with 5 bases of the junction left unmatched. CDR1 and CDR2 (germline): PRHDT, FYEKMQ (reference sequence). The CDR3 has 14 amino acids. The CDR3 coding sequence is TGTGCCAGCAGCCGTGGACAGGGGGGGGAGACCCAGTACTTC. Amino acids: CASSRGQGGETQYF.

The J gene is TRBJ2-2, the V gene TRBV5-1, with TRBD1 matching over 7 bases. V trimming: 4 bases; J trimming: 2 bases; junction bases outside the gene matches: 5. The CDR3 covers 15 residues. Per the germline V gene, CDR1 is SGHRS and CDR2 is YFSETQ. CDR3 sequence: CASSTRQGNTGELFF. As DNA, the CDR3 is TGCGCCAGCAGCACCCGACAGGGTAACACCGGGGAGCTGTTTTTT.

The gene calls are TRBV15 and TRBJ2-7; maybe TRBD1 (6 bases). This CDR3 spans 14 amino acids. Germline V gene lookup returns CDR1 LNHNV and CDR2 YYDKDF (reference sequence). V dropped 4 bases and J dropped 0 bases, with 10 bases sitting between them. In DNA, the CDR3 is TGTGCCACCAGCATAGGGGGTAGCTCCTACGAGCAGTACTTC. As protein: CATSIGGSSYEQYF. Combining the CDR3 with reference TRBV15 and TRBJ2-7 gives the whole variable domain DAMVIQNPRYQVTQFGKPVTLSCSQTLNHNVMYWYQQKSSQAPKLLFHYYDKDFNNEADTPDNFQSRRPNTSFCFLDIRSPGLGDTAMYLCATSIGGSSYEQYFGPGTRLTVT.

This chain connects TRBV29-1 to TRBJ2-2; D remains ambiguous. The CDR3 sequence is 12 residues long. Germline lookup yields CDR1 SQVTM and CDR2 ANQGSEA. V gave up 3 bases and J gave up 6 bases, with 8 bases separating them. The chain's CDR3 is CSVDVSAGELFF. The DNA for the CDR3 is TGCAGCGTTGACGTATCAGCCGGGGAGCTGTTTTTT.

The CDR3 protein is CSVEQAGELFF. DNA of the CDR3: TGCAGCGTTGAACAAGCCGGGGAGCTGTTTTTT. The chain links TRBV29-1 to TRBJ2-2; D gene ambiguous. The germline gives CDR1 SQVTM, CDR2 ANQGSEA. Trimming pared 2 bases from V and 6 bases from J, leaving 4 bases between. The CDR3 is made up of 11 amino acids.